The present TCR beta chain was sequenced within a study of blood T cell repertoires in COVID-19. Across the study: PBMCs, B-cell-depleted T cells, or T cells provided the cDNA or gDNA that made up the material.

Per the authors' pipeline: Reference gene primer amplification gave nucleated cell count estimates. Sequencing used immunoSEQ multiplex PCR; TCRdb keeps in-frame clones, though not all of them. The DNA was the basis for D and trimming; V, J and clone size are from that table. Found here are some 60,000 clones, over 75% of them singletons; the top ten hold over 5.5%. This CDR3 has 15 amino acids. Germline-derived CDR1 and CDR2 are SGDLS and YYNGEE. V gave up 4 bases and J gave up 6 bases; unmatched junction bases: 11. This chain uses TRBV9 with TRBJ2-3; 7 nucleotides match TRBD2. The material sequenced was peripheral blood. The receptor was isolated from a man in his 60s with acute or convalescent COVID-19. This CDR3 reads CASSSEGAGSDTQYF. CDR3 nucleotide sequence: TGTGCCAGCAGCTCAGAGGGAGCGGGGAGCGATACGCAGTATTTT.